This TCR beta chain was retrieved from a study of T cell changes during pregnancy in multiple sclerosis. Repertoires were generated with immunoSEQ multiplex PCR, while TCRdb's copy carries only in-frame clones and drops some. The sample consists of under 40,000 clones, roughly 93% of them appearing once. CDR1 and CDR2 (germline): SGDLS, YYNGEE. V lost 2 bases and J lost 2; bases outside the gene matches: 4. CDR3 size: 15 residues. The chain has TRBV9 and TRBJ2-5, with 9 nucleotides matching TRBD2. The source of this sequence is a female donor in good health, enrolled as a control in a pregnancy study. The sequenced sample was peripheral blood, obtained in the second trimester of pregnancy. This CDR3 is CASSVSGGFQETQYF. CDR3 DNA: TGTGCCAGCAGCGTTAGCGGGGGATTTCAAGAGACCCAGTACTTC.